This T cell receptor beta chain stems from a study of cytomegalovirus exposure and HLA in healthy donors. General study points: Immune exposure information available was restricted to CMV serostatus.

Germline V gene data show CDR1 as SNHLY and CDR2 as FYNNEI. The CDR3 consists of 14 residues. Trimming removed 3 bases from V and 4 bases from J; junction bases left unmatched: 6. It was with 60 Vbeta and 13 Jbeta primers that the PCR ran. Assay: immunoSEQ multiplex PCR; the TCRdb copy retains only in-frame clones and omits some. This table has about 120,000 clones, under 20% appearing once. Turning to this clone: Its cognate antigen is unknown.

V is TRBV2 and J is TRBJ2-7; 7 bases align to TRBD1. The sequence was collected from a female donor in good health and CMV-seropositive. Specimen: PBMCs. CDR3 region: CASSDRDRVYEQYF. CDR3 in DNA: TGTGCCAGCAGTGACCGTGACAGGGTATACGAGCAGTACTTC.